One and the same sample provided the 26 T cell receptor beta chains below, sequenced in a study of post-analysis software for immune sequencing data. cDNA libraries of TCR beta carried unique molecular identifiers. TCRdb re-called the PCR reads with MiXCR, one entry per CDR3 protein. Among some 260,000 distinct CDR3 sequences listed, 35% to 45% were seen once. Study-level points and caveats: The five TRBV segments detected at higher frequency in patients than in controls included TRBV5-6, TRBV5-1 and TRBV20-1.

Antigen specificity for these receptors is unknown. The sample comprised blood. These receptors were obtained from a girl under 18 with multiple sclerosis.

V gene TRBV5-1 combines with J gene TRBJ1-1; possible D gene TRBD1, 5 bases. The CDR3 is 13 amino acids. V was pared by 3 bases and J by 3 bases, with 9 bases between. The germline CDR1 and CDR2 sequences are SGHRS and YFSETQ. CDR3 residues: CASSWGPDTEAFF. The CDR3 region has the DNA TGCGCCAGCAGCTGGGGACCCGACACTGAAGCTTTCTTT.

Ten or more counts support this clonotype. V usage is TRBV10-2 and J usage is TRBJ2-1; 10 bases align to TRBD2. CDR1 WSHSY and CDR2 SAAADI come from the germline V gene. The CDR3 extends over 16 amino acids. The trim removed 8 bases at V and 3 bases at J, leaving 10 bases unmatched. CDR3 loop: CASFSPGLASYNEQFF. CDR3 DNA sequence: TGCGCCAGCTTCAGTCCGGGACTAGCGAGCTACAATGAGCAGTTCTTC.

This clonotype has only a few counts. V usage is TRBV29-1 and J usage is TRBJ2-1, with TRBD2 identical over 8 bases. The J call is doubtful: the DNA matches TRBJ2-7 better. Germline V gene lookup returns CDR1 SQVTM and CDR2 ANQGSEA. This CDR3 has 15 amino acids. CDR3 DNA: TGCAGCGTTGAAGATGCAGCGGGAGTCTACAATGAGCAGTACTTC. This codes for CSVEDAAGVYNEQYF.

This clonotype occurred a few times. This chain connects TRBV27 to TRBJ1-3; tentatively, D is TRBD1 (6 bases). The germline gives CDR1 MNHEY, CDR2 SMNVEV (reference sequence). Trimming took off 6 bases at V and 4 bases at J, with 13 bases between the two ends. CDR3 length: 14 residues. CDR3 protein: CASRLTGLGNTIYF. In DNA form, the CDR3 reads TGTGCCAGCAGATTGACAGGTTTGGGAAACACCATATATTTT.

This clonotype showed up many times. CDR3 amino acids: CASSPESYNEQFF. The CDR3 bases are TGTGCCAGCTCACCGGAGTCCTACAATGAGCAGTTCTTC. The chain carries TRBV18 and TRBJ2-1; D is unclear. Germline CDR1 is KGHSH and CDR2 is LQKENI. The CDR3 contains 13 residues. The V and J ends lost 3 bases and 1 base respectively, with 4 bases between them.

This chain's CDR3 is CSAMRGEYEQYF. The CDR3 DNA follows: TGCAGTGCTATGCGAGGCGAGTACGAGCAGTACTTC. The chain couples TRBV20-1 to TRBJ2-7; D call uncertain. The CDR3 totals 12 residues. V gave up 4 bases and J gave up 4 bases, with 11 bases separating them. The germline V gene encodes CDR1 DFQATT and CDR2 SNEGSKA (reference sequence).

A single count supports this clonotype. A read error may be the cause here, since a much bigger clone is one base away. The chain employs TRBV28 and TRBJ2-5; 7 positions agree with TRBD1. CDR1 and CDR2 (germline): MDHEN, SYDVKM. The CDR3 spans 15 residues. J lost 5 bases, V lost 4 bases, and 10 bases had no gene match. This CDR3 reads CASSSSQGTRETQYF. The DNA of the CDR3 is TGTGCCAGCAGTTCCTCACAGGGGACGCGGGAGACCCAGTACTTC.

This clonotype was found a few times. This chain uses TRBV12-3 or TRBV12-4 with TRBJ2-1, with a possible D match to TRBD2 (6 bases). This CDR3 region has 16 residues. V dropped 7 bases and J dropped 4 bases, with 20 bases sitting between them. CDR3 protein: CASTLGRGRGYNEQFF. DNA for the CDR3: TGTGCCAGCACTCTCGGGCGGGGTAGGGGTTACAATGAGCAGTTCTTC.

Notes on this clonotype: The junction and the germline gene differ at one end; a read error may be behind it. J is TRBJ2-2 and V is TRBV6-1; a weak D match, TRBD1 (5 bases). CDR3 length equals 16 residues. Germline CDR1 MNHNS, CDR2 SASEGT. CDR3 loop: CVSRERAHQNTGELFF. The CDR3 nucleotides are TGTGTCAGCAGGGAACGGGCACATCAGAACACCGGGGAGCTGTTTTTT.

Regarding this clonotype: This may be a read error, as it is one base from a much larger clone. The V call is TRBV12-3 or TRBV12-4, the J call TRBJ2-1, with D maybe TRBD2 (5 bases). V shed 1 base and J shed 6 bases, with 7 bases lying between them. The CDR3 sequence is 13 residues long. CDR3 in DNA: TGTGCCAGCAGTTTAGAACTAGGCAATGAGCAGTTCTTC. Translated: CASSLELGNEQFF.

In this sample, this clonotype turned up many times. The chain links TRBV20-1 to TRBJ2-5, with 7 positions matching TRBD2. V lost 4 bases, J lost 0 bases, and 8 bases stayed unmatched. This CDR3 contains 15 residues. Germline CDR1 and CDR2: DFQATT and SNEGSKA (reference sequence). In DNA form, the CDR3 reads TGCAGTGCTATGGATAGTAGCGGGCACCAAGAGACCCAGTACTTC. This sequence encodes CSAMDSSGHQETQYF.

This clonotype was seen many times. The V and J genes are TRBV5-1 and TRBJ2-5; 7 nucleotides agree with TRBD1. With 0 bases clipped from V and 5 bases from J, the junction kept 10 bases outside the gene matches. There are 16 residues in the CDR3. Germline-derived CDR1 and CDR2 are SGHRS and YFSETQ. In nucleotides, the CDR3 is TGCGCCAGCAGCTTGGAGGGCCTTACAGGGGCCGAGACCCAGTACTTC. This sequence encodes CASSLEGLTGAETQYF.

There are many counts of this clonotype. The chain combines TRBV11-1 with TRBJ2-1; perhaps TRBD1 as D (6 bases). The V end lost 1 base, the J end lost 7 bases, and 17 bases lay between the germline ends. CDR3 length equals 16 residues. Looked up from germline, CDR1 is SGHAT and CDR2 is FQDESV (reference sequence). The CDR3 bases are TGTGCCAGCAGCTTAGGTGTAGGGACAACGGGTAATGAGCAGTTCTTC. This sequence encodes CASSLGVGTTGNEQFF.

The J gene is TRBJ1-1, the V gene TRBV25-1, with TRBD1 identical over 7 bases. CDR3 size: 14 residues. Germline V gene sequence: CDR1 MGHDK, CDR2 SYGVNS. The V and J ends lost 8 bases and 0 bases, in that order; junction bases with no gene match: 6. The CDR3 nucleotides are TGTGCCAGCGGGGTACAGGGGTTGAACACTGAAGCTTTCTTT. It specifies CASGVQGLNTEAFF.

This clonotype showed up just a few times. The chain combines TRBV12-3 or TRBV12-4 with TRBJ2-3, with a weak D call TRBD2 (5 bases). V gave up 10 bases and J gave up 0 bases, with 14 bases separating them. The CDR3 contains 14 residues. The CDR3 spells CATRPGMSTDTQYF. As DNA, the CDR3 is TGTGCCACCAGGCCCGGGATGAGCACAGATACGCAGTATTTT.

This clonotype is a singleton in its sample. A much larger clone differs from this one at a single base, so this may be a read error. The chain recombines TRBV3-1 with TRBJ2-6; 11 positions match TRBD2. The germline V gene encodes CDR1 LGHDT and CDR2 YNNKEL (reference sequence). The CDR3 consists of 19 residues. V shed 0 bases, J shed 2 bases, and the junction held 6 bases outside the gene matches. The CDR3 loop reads CASSQDIIAGGPGANVLTF. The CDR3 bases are TGTGCCAGCAGCCAAGATATTATAGCGGGAGGGCCTGGGGCCAACGTCCTGACTTTC. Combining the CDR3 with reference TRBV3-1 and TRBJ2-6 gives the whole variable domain DTAVSQTPKYLVTQMGNDKSIKCEQNLGHDTMYWYKQDSKKFLKIMFSYNNKELIINETVPNRFSPKSPDKAHLNLHINSLELGDSAVYFCASSQDIIAGGPGANVLTFGAGSRLTVL.

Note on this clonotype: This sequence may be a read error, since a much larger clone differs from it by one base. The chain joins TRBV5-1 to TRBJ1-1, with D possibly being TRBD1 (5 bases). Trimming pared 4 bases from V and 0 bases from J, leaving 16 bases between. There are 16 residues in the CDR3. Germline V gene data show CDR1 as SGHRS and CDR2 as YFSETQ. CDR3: CASSPGHWDMNTEAFF. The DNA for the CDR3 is TGCGCCAGCAGCCCGGGGCATTGGGATATGAACACTGAAGCTTTCTTT. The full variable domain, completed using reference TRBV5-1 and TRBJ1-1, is KAGVTQTPRYLIKTRGQQVTLSCSPISGHRSVSWYQQTPGQGLQFLFEYFSETQRNKGNFPGRFSGRQFSNSRSEMNVSTLELGDSALYLCASSPGHWDMNTEAFFGQGTRLTVV.

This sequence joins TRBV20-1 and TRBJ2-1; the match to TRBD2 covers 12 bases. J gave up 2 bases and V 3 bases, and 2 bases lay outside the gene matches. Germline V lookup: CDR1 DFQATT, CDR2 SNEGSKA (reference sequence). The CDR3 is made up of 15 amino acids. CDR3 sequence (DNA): TGCAGTGCTAGTCCTAGCGGGGGGGCCTACAATGAGCAGTTCTTC. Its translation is CSASPSGGAYNEQFF.

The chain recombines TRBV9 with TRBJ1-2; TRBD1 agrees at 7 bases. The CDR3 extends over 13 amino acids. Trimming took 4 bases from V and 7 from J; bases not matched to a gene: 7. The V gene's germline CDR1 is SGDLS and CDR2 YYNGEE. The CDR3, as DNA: TGTGCCAGCAGCCGAGACAGGGCGGGTGGCTACACCTTC. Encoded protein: CASSRDRAGGYTF.

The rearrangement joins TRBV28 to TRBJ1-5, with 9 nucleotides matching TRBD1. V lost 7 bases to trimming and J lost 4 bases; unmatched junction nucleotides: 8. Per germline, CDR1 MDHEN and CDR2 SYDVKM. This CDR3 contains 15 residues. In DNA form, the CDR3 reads TGTGCCAGCACCCCACCCGGACAGGGGAATCAGCCCCAGCATTTT. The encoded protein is CASTPPGQGNQPQHF.

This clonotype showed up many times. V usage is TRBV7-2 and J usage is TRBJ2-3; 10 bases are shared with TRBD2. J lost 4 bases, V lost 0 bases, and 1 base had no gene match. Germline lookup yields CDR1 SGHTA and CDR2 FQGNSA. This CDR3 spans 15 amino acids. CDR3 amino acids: CASSLAGTSADTQYF. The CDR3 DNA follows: TGTGCCAGCAGCTTAGCGGGGACTAGCGCAGATACGCAGTATTTT.

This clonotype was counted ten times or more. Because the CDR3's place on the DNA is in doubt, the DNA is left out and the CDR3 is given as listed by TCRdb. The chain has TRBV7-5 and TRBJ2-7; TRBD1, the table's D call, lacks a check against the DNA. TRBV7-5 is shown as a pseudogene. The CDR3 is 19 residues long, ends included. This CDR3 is CISVSEETTGGNVAYEQYF.

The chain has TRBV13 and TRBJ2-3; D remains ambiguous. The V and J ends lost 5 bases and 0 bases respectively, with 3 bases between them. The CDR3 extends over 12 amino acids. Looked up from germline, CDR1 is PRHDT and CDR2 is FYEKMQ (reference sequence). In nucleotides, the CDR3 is TGTGCCAGCAGCGAAAGCACAGATACGCAGTATTTT. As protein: CASSESTDTQYF. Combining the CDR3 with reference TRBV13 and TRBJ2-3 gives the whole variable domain AAGVIQSPRHLIKEKRETATLKCYPIPRHDTVYWYQQGPGQDPQFLISFYEKMQSDKGSIPDRFSAQQFSDYHSELNMSSLELGDSALYFCASSESTDTQYFGPGTRLTVL.

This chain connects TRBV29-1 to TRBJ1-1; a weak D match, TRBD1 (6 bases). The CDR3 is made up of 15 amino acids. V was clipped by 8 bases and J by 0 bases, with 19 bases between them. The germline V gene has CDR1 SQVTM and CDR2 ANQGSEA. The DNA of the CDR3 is TGCAGCTATCGGGGGGCGCACTCGATGAACACTGAAGCTTTCTTT. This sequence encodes CSYRGAHSMNTEAFF.

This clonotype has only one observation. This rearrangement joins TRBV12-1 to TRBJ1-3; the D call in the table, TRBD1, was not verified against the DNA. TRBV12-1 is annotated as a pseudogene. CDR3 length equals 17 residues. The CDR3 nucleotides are TGTGCCAGCAGCTTTCCCAGGACAGCCCACTCTGGAAACACCATATATTTT. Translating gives CASSFPRTAHSGNTIYF.

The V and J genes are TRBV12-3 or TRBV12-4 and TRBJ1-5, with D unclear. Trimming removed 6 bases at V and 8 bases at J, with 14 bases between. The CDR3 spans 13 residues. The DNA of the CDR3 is TGTGCCAGCAGAGGAGAGGCCGCCAAGCCCCAGCATTTT. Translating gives CASRGEAAKPQHF.